Listed below are T cell receptor beta chains from one sample, sequenced in a study of control samples from healthy donors and cancer patients. Assay: immunoSEQ multiplex PCR; the TCRdb copy retains only in-frame clones and omits some. Of 100,000 or so clones listed, roughly nine tenths are singletons. Material: blood. The receptors stem from a woman aged 18-29 years in good health. Each CDR3 is given with its conserved first and last residue. D genes are given only for firm matches. Rows may omit the clone size; those that give it use once, few, many or a size class.

DNA: TGTGCCAGCAGCTTAGAGACAGGGATCTCCTACGAGCAGTACTTC; CDR3: CASSLETGISYEQYF; V: TRBV11-3; J: TRBJ2-7; D: TRBD1; size: .
DNA: TGTGCCAGCAACGAACGGGGTCAGCCCCAGCATTTT; CDR3: CASNERGQPQHF; V: TRBV2; J: TRBJ1-5; D: .; size: few
DNA: TGTGCCAGCAGTCAAGGTGCCACCCCGAGAGGAGGCTACACCTTC; CDR3: CASSQGATPRGGYTF; V: TRBV11-1; J: TRBJ1-2; D: .; size: .
DNA: TGTGCCCTACAGGGGGCCATCTATGGCTACACCTTC; CDR3: CALQGAIYGYTF; V: TRBV28; J: TRBJ1-2; D: TRBD1; size: .
DNA: TGTGCCAGCAGCGTAGACCCTTCCAGGGGAGGGGACACTGAAGCTTTCTTT; CDR3: CASSVDPSRGGDTEAFF; V: TRBV9; J: TRBJ1-1; D: .; size: few
DNA: TGTGCCAGCAGCTTTCCTAGCGGGAGTTTTACCGGGGAGCTGTTTTTT; CDR3: CASSFPSGSFTGELFF; V: TRBV7-6; J: TRBJ2-2; D: TRBD2; size: .
DNA: TGTGCCAGCAGCCAAGCTTTGGGACAGAGTTCTTCACCCCTCCACTTT; CDR3: CASSQALGQSSSPLHF; V: TRBV3-1/TRBV3-2; J: TRBJ1-6; D: TRBD1; size: .
DNA: TGTGCCAGCAGTCCCGGGGTAGGCTACACCTTC; CDR3: CASSPGVGYTF; V: TRBV27; J: TRBJ1-2; D: .; size: .
DNA: TGTGCCAGCAGCAACAGTGGAGGGGGCAGACAGCCCCAGCATTTT; CDR3: CASSNSGGGRQPQHF; V: TRBV21-1; J: TRBJ1-5; D: .; size: .
DNA: TGTGCCAGCAGCGGAGTCAACCCGTACGAGCAGTACTTC; CDR3: CASSGVNPYEQYF; V: TRBV9; J: TRBJ2-7; D: .; size: .
DNA: TGTGCCAGCAGCGCCAGTCCTGGGGCCAACGTCCCAACTTTC; CDR3: CASSASPGANVPTF; V: TRBV7-2; J: TRBJ2-6; D: .; size: .
DNA: TGTGCCAGCAGTTCCGAGACCCTGATCGGCTACACCTTC; CDR3: CASSSETLIGYTF; V: TRBV6-2/TRBV6-3; J: TRBJ1-2; D: .; size: once
DNA: TGTGCCAGCAGCCGAGGGGGACAGGGGGCTTACGAGCAGTACTTC; CDR3: CASSRGGQGAYEQYF; V: TRBV6-5; J: TRBJ2-7; D: TRBD1; size: .
DNA: TGTGCCAGCAGCTTGGATCGGGGCGGGGAGACCCAGTACTTC; CDR3: CASSLDRGGETQYF; V: TRBV5-4; J: TRBJ2-5; D: .; size: once
DNA: TGTGCCAGTAGTGGAGACAGTACCTACGAGCAGTACTTC; CDR3: CASSGDSTYEQYF; V: TRBV19; J: TRBJ2-7; D: .; size: .
DNA: TGCGCCAGCAGCTCTACAGGGTCTGGGGCCAACGTCCTGACTTTC; CDR3: CASSSTGSGANVLTF; V: TRBV5-1; J: TRBJ2-6; D: .; size: .
DNA: TGCGCCAGCAGCCAAGATAAGGTTGGCTACACCTTC; CDR3: CASSQDKVGYTF; V: TRBV4-1; J: TRBJ1-2; D: .; size: .
DNA: TGTGCCAGCAGTTTAGATGGGAACACTGAAGCTTTCTTT; CDR3: CASSLDGNTEAFF; V: TRBV12-3/TRBV12-4; J: TRBJ1-1; D: .; size: .
DNA: TGTGCCCACCTTGTAGGATCTGGAAACACCATATATTTT; CDR3: CAHLVGSGNTIYF; V: TRBV28; J: TRBJ1-3; D: .; size: .
DNA: TGTGCCAGCAGTTTCGACAGGGGGCGTCTCCAGTACTTC; CDR3: CASSFDRGRLQYF; V: TRBV6-6; J: TRBJ2-7; D: TRBD1; size: .
DNA: TGTGCCAGCAGTTTATCCTGGACAGGGGAAGCTTTCTTT; CDR3: CASSLSWTGEAFF; V: TRBV28; J: TRBJ1-1; D: TRBD1; size: .
DNA: TGTGCCACCAGCCCCGACAGGGCCTATCAGCCCCAGCATTTT; CDR3: CATSPDRAYQPQHF; V: TRBV24-1; J: TRBJ1-5; D: TRBD1; size: .
DNA: TGTGCCAGAAGGTGGGCCTCCGCGGGCTATGGCTACACCTTC; CDR3: CARRWASAGYGYTF; V: TRBV5-3; J: TRBJ1-2; D: .; size: .
DNA: TGTGCCAGCAGCGTAGCCTACAATGAGCAGTTCTTC; CDR3: CASSVAYNEQFF; V: TRBV9; J: TRBJ2-1; D: .; size: .
DNA: TGTTCCGAATCCGCTAGCACAGATACGCAGTATTTT; CDR3: CSESASTDTQYF; V: TRBV27; J: TRBJ2-3; D: .; size: .